There are a few counts of the clone carrying this T cell receptor beta chain. The data originate from a study of T cells in Graves' hyperthyroidism and ophthalmopathy. Study-level background: The blood sample was taken at first diagnosis, before treatment began.

RNA transcripts provided the source from which TCR beta CDR3 regions were amplified. HTBI primers were used for first-round RT-PCR of the TCR CDR3. MiXCR, applied by TCRdb to the multiplex PCR reads, yields one record per CDR3 protein. This sample has fewer than 800,000 distinct CDR3 sequences; about 15% occur once, and the top ten carry around 7.7%. Diagnostic decisions used clinical symptoms, serum thyroxine and TRAb, thyroid ultrasound and orbital computed tomography. Germline CDR1 is MDHEN and CDR2 is SYDVKM. With 2 bases clipped from V and 1 base from J, the junction kept 5 bases outside the gene matches. The CDR3 has 15 residues.

The chain combines TRBV28 with TRBJ2-7; TRBD1 aligns across 7 bases. The receptor was isolated from a man between 18 and 35 years old with Graves' hyperthyroidism. The sequenced sample consisted of blood. In DNA form, the CDR3 reads TGTGCCAGCAGTTTAGTCGGGACAGCTTCCTACGAGCAGTACTTC. It yields the protein CASSLVGTASYEQYF.